The sequence of this T cell receptor beta chain was determined in a study of cytomegalovirus exposure and HLA in healthy donors. Findings and caveats of the study: Cytomegalovirus association was listed for around 180 TCR beta chains. Across HLA loci, a later analysis found differing TCR association rates, with DRB1 most and HLA-C fewest.

Turning to this clone: Its cognate antigen is unknown.

Both 60 Vbeta primers and 13 Jbeta primers went into the PCR. The table came from immunoSEQ multiplex PCR; TCRdb's copy has only in-frame clones and leaves some out. The sample carries roughly 160,000 clones, roughly 85% recorded once. This CDR3 is 13 amino acids long. The germline V and J ends were trimmed by 1 base and 6 bases, with 6 bases remaining between them. CDR1 and CDR2 (germline): SGHTA, FQGTGA. The chain couples TRBV7-3 to TRBJ2-2; D is ambiguous. The specimen was PBMCs. The sequence came from a woman aged 25 to 39 in good health and CMV-seronegative. The CDR3 here is CASSLNRAGELFF. CDR3 in DNA: TGTGCCAGCAGCTTAAATCGGGCCGGGGAGCTGTTTTTT.